These 28 T cell receptor beta chains share one sample of origin, sequenced in a study of technical replicates of blood from a handful of donors. The method was immunoSEQ multiplex PCR; TCRdb's version includes in-frame clones alone and lacks a portion of them. Here the sample spans tens of thousands of clones, roughly nine tenths being singletons. Sequenced input: PBMCs. These receptors were collected from a human donor in good health. Some clones in this sample may be carry-over from other donors' samples.

CDR3 in amino acids: CASSASPTTANTGELFF. In DNA, the CDR3 is TGTGCCAGCAGTGCATCGCCGACTACCGCGAACACCGGGGAGCTGTTTTTT. The chain uses TRBV2 and TRBJ2-2; a weak D match, TRBD2 (5 bases). The CDR3 has 17 amino acids. In germline, CDR1 is SNHLY, CDR2 FYNNEI. The ends were cut back, 4 bases at V and 0 bases at J, with 15 bases in the middle.

The chain has TRBV5-6 and TRBJ1-6; tentatively, D is TRBD1 (6 bases). This CDR3 has 14 amino acids. Germline values: CDR1 SGHDT, CDR2 YYEEEE. The V end lost 0 bases, the J end lost 12 bases, and 13 bases lay between the germline ends. DNA for the CDR3: TGTGCCAGCAGCTTGGGGGGAGCAGGGGAACCCCTCCACTTT. Translating it yields CASSLGGAGEPLHF. The full variable domain, rest sourced from reference TRBV5-6 and TRBJ1-6, is DAGVTQSPTHLIKTRGQQVTLRCSPKSGHDTVSWYQQALGQGPQFIFQYYEEEERQRGNFPDRFSGHQFPNYSSELNVNALLLGDSALYLCASSLGGAGEPLHFGNGTRLTVT.

The chain couples TRBV30 to TRBJ1-2; tentative D call: TRBD1 (5 bases). The germline V and J ends were trimmed by 5 bases and 4 bases, with 11 bases remaining between them. The CDR3 is made up of 12 amino acids. Germline V gene lookup returns CDR1 GTSNPN and CDR2 SVGIG (reference sequence). For the CDR3, the DNA is TGTGCCTGGTTCAGGGAGGGCTATGGCTACACCTTC. As protein: CAWFREGYGYTF.

This clone was picked up one time. V and J are TRBV10-3 and TRBJ2-3; 8 bases fit TRBD2. From germline, CDR1 is ENHRY and CDR2 SYGVKD. V was pared by 2 bases and J by 2 bases, with 6 bases of the junction left unmatched. The CDR3 is 16 residues long. This CDR3 is CAISEALAGLTDTQYF. The CDR3, as DNA: TGTGCCATCAGTGAGGCGTTAGCGGGGCTCACAGATACGCAGTATTTT.

The chain is built from TRBV9 and TRBJ2-3, with D possibly matching TRBD2 (5 bases). The ends were cut back, 0 bases at V and 4 bases at J, with 18 bases in the middle. The CDR3 consists of 17 residues. Per germline, CDR1 SGDLS and CDR2 YYNGEE. The CDR3: CASSVGSSLWVADTQYF. CDR3 coding DNA: TGTGCCAGCAGCGTAGGCTCTAGCTTATGGGTCGCAGATACGCAGTATTTT. Looking up the rest from reference TRBV9 and TRBJ2-3 gives the full variable domain: DSGVTQTPKHLITATGQRVTLRCSPRSGDLSVYWYQQSLDQGLQFLIQYYNGEERAKGNILERFSAQQFPDLHSELNLSSLELGDSALYFCASSVGSSLWVADTQYFGPGTRLTVL.

This clone has just one count. The chain employs TRBV5-6 and TRBJ2-4; the D gene is possibly TRBD1 (7 bases). The CDR3 runs to 14 residues. Germline V CDR1 and CDR2: SGHDT, YYEEEE. V lost 2 bases, J lost 3 bases, and 9 bases lay in between. This chain's CDR3 is CASSFQGGKNIQYF. For the CDR3, the DNA is TGTGCCAGCAGCTTTCAGGGGGGCAAAAACATTCAGTACTTC.

This chain links TRBV2 with TRBJ1-1; weak D call: TRBD1 (5 bases). The germline gives CDR1 SNHLY, CDR2 FYNNEI. There are 16 residues in the CDR3. Trimming cost V 6 bases and J 11 bases, with 28 bases left between them. As DNA, the CDR3 is TGTGCCAGCAGCTTAGAAGGAGAGGCAACGGGGGAGGAGGCTTTCTTT. Residues: CASSLEGEATGEEAFF. Full variable domain (missing parts from reference TRBV2 and TRBJ1-1): EPEVTQTPSHQVTQMGQEVILRCVPISNHLYFYWYRQILGQKVEFLVSFYNNEISEKSEIFDDQFSVERPDGSNFTLKIRSTKLEDSAMYFCASSLEGEATGEEAFFGQGTRLTVV.

V is TRBV5-1 and J is TRBJ2-3; 8 positions match TRBD2. This CDR3 has 15 amino acids. With V trimmed by 1 base and J by 0 bases, 1 base remained unmatched. CDR1 and CDR2 (germline): SGHRS, YFSETQ. CDR3 DNA sequence: TGCGCCAGCAGCTTGAGCGGGGGTAGCACAGATACGCAGTATTTT. It codes for CASSLSGGSTDTQYF. The variable domain in full, with the rest retrieved from reference TRBV5-1 and TRBJ2-3, is KAGVTQTPRYLIKTRGQQVTLSCSPISGHRSVSWYQQTPGQGLQFLFEYFSETQRNKGNFPGRFSGRQFSNSRSEMNVSTLELGDSALYLCASSLSGGSTDTQYFGPGTRLTVL.

The chain is built from TRBV19 and TRBJ1-1; 12 bases match TRBD1. CDR1 and CDR2 from the germline V gene are LNHDA and SQIVND (reference sequence). Trimming at V came to 8 bases and at J to 0 bases, leaving 7 bases not matched to a gene. The length of the CDR3 is 16 residues. The CDR3 coding sequence is TGTGCCAGTTTTCCAAGGGACAGGGGGCTGAACACTGAAGCTTTCTTT. This translates into CASFPRDRGLNTEAFF.

The CDR3 region is CASSLELAGYGTDTQYF. The CDR3 nucleotides are TGCGCCAGCAGCTTGGAGCTAGCGGGGTACGGCACAGATACGCAGTATTTT. The chain carries TRBV5-1 and TRBJ2-3; 9 positions agree with TRBD2. Per germline, CDR1 SGHRS and CDR2 YFSETQ. V trimming: 0 bases; J trimming: 1 base; junction bases outside the gene matches: 6. The CDR3 length is 17 residues.

The J gene is TRBJ2-7, the V gene TRBV27; 8 nucleotides match TRBD1. V gave up 6 bases and J gave up 2 bases; unmatched junction bases: 12. The V gene's germline CDR1 is MNHEY and CDR2 SMNVEV (reference sequence). The CDR3 consists of 16 residues. In DNA form, the CDR3 reads TGTGCCAGCAGCAGGACCGGGACAGGTGGGGCCTACGAGCAGTACTTC. This encodes CASSRTGTGGAYEQYF.

The genes are TRBV9 and TRBJ2-7; 7 nucleotides agree with TRBD1. The V gene's germline CDR1 is SGDLS and CDR2 YYNGEE. This CDR3 has 14 residues. The junction had 12 bases not matched to a gene; V was cut back by 3 bases and J by 9 bases. CDR3: CASSGGQIGTAQYF. CDR3 coding DNA: TGTGCCAGCAGCGGGGGACAGATTGGTACAGCGCAGTACTTC.

V gene TRBV29-1 combines with J gene TRBJ2-7, with TRBD1 identical over 10 bases. The germline gives CDR1 SQVTM, CDR2 ANQGSEA. The CDR3 is made up of 17 amino acids. J gave up 7 bases and V 7 bases, and 22 bases lay outside the gene matches. CDR3 bases: TGCAGCGGAACGACAGGGGGCGTGAAGGGCCCCATGGGGGAGCAGTACTTC. Its protein is CSGTTGGVKGPMGEQYF.

The genes are TRBV6-5 and TRBJ1-2; TRBD1 might be the D (6 bases). Germline V gives CDR1 MNHEY, CDR2 SVGAGI. The CDR3 has 13 amino acids. Trimming shortened V by 6 bases and J by 4 bases, and 12 bases separated the two germline ends. CDR3 residues: CASSRRGGYGYTF. The CDR3 DNA follows: TGTGCCAGCAGCCGAAGAGGGGGCTATGGCTACACCTTC.

The chain uses TRBV28 and TRBJ2-1; 8 nucleotides line up with TRBD1. The germline CDR1 and CDR2 sequences are MDHEN and SYDVKM. This CDR3 is built from 12 residues. With 5 bases clipped from V and 6 bases from J, the junction kept 0 bases outside the gene matches. The CDR3 nucleotides read TGTGCCAGCAGTACAGGGGGCAATGAGCAGTTCTTC. It encodes CASSTGGNEQFF.

V is TRBV7-2 and J is TRBJ1-6; TRBD1 might be the D (5 bases). The germline CDR1 and CDR2 sequences are SGHTA and FQGNSA. V was shortened by 2 bases and J by 15 bases, with 14 bases between the two germline ends. The CDR3 is 13 amino acids. CDR3 nucleotide sequence: TGTGCCAGCAGCTTATCGGACAAGCAACGCCTCCACTTT. Residues: CASSLSDKQRLHF. Using reference TRBV7-2 and TRBJ1-6 for the parts outside the CDR3, the full variable domain is GAGVSQSPSNKVTEKGKDVELRCDPISGHTALYWYRQSLGQGLEFLIYFQGNSAPDKSGLPSDRFSAERTGGSVSTLTIQRTQQEDSAVYLCASSLSDKQRLHFGNGTRLTVT.

The chain is built from TRBV4-1 and TRBJ2-2; D perhaps matches TRBD1 (6 bases). In germline, CDR1 is MGHRA, CDR2 YSYEKL. The V gene lost 4 bases and the J gene lost 3 bases, with 15 bases spanning the gap. The CDR3 is 16 amino acids. CDR3 loop: CASSRNRAPDTGELFF. CDR3 DNA: TGCGCCAGCAGCCGTAACAGGGCGCCCGACACCGGGGAGCTGTTTTTT.

The chain recombines TRBV4-3 with TRBJ2-1; D may be TRBD2 (6 bases). Germline V gives CDR1 LGHNA, CDR2 YSLEER. V lost 3 bases and J 5 bases, leaving 17 bases between the germline ends. The CDR3 loop spans 16 amino acids. In DNA, the CDR3 is TGCGCCAGCAGCCAGGCTTTTTTGGGAGGCCACAATGAGCAGTTCTTC. Translating it yields CASSQAFLGGHNEQFF.

CDR3 residues: CASSQVLQSNEQFF. CDR3 nucleotide sequence: TGCGCCAGCAGCCAAGTGTTACAGAGCAATGAGCAGTTCTTC. The J gene is TRBJ2-1, the V gene TRBV4-3; D gene uncertain. Germline loops: CDR1 LGHNA, CDR2 YSLEER. V lost 1 base to trimming and J lost 6 bases, with 10 bases between them. CDR3 length: 14 residues.

Here the CDR3 DNA reads TGTGCCAGCAGTCCCCCCCCGACTAGCGGGAGGAATGAGCAGTTCTTC. Residues: CASSPPPTSGRNEQFF. J is TRBJ2-1 and V is TRBV27; 13 bases are a match to TRBD2. The CDR3 has 16 residues. V trimming: 5 bases; J trimming: 7 bases; junction bases outside the gene matches: 8. CDR1 is MNHEY and CDR2 is SMNVEV in the germline V gene (reference sequence).

The genes are TRBV6-5 and TRBJ1-2; 8 bases line up with TRBD1. CDR3 size: 14 residues. The V and J ends lost 6 bases and 6 bases, in that order; junction bases with no gene match: 9. Per germline, CDR1 MNHEY and CDR2 SVGAGI. CDR3 sequence (DNA): TGTGCCAGCAGCACAAATCAGGGGGCGCATGGCTACACCTTC. Protein sequence: CASSTNQGAHGYTF.

The rearrangement links TRBV6-4 to TRBJ2-6; the D gene is possibly TRBD1 (6 bases). Germline lookup yields CDR1 MRHNA and CDR2 SNTAGT. The V end was cut by 3 bases, the J end by 0 bases, with 9 bases between. The CDR3 loop spans 16 amino acids. The CDR3 nucleotides are TGTGCCAGCAGTGAACAGGGCCACTCTGGGGCCAACGTCCTGACTTTC. This encodes CASSEQGHSGANVLTF.

This chain joins TRBV4-3 and TRBJ2-5; 8 bases fit TRBD2. Germline assignment: CDR1 LGHNA and CDR2 YSLEER. V was clipped by 0 bases and J by 5 bases; unmatched bases: 5. The CDR3 extends over 15 amino acids. CDR3 amino acids: CASSQDGGGTETQYF. The CDR3 DNA reads as TGCGCCAGCAGCCAAGACGGGGGGGGCACGGAGACCCAGTACTTC.

The chain employs TRBV7-6 and TRBJ2-3; 8 nucleotides agree with TRBD1. There are 14 residues in the CDR3. Germline loops: CDR1 SGHVS, CDR2 FNYEAQ. J lost 3 bases, V lost 3 bases, and 2 bases had no gene match. The DNA for the CDR3 is TGTGCCAGCAGCTTTCAGGGGGCAACAGATACGCAGTATTTT. Translated, it gives CASSFQGATDTQYF.

The chain has TRBV6-5 and TRBJ1-1; D is perhaps TRBD1 (6 bases). CDR3 length equals 14 residues. CDR1 MNHEY and CDR2 SVGAGI come from the germline V gene. V dropped 5 bases and J dropped 7 bases, with 17 bases sitting between them. The CDR3 reads CASSEGGAKVEAFF. The CDR3 DNA reads as TGTGCCAGCAGTGAGGGGGGGGCTAAGGTTGAAGCTTTCTTT.

V usage is TRBV29-1 and J usage is TRBJ1-1, with 11 bases that match TRBD1. Germline V gene lookup returns CDR1 SQVTM and CDR2 ANQGSEA. The CDR3 contains 16 residues. Trimming took 4 bases from V and 3 from J; bases not matched to a gene: 10. CDR3 DNA: TGCAGCGTTGGGGACCGGGACAGGGGGTTCGACACTGAAGCTTTCTTT. Its protein is CSVGDRDRGFDTEAFF.

This chain uses TRBV19 with TRBJ1-2; D call uncertain. Germline V CDR1 and CDR2: LNHDA, SQIVND (reference sequence). Trimming took off 3 bases at V and 8 bases at J, with 19 bases between the two ends. The CDR3 covers 15 residues. CDR3 protein: CASSMTRVGPKGYTF. Here the CDR3 DNA reads TGTGCCAGTAGTATGACGCGGGTAGGCCCCAAGGGCTACACCTTC.

V is TRBV4-1 and J is TRBJ2-7; 11 nucleotides match TRBD2. This CDR3 has 17 residues. Trimming took 4 bases from V and 3 from J; bases not matched to a gene: 11. The germline V gene has CDR1 MGHRA and CDR2 YSYEKL. The CDR3 reads CASSPRLAGGLSYEQYF. DNA for the CDR3: TGCGCCAGCAGCCCTAGGCTAGCGGGGGGTCTAAGCTACGAGCAGTACTTC.